This T cell receptor beta chain was identified during a study of blood T cell dynamics during melanoma immunotherapy. On the study more broadly: Patients with metastatic melanoma got pembrolizumab or nivolumab-ipilimumab as first-line care. Findings and caveats of the study: Clones driving repertoire changes may be melanoma-specific or general immune activation.

Each bulk PBMC sample had approximately 400 ng DNA loaded. Assay used: immunoSEQ multiplex PCR; TCRdb lists only in-frame clones, some missing. Among 12,000 or so clones listed, roughly 89% were seen once. Time point in this sample: pre-treatment baseline. Samples come from before therapy and from week 3 after the first blockade cycle. A word on this clone: Its specificity is not known.

Between the trimmed V and J ends, which lost 5 bases and 6 bases, there was a span of 14 bases. Germline values: CDR1 LNHDA, CDR2 SQIVND (reference sequence). The CDR3 runs to 14 residues. V and J are TRBV19 and TRBJ2-1; perhaps D is TRBD1 or TRBD2 (5 bases each). The TCR sequence derives from a human donor with melanoma. The sequencing here drew on blood, taken from a patient treated with checkpoint blockade. In nucleotides, the CDR3 is TGTGCCAGTAGTGTGGGGCTAGCACCCAATGAGCAGTTCTTC. It is translated as CASSVGLAPNEQFF.